This TCR beta chain came from a study of radiation and T cells in renal cell carcinoma. Across the whole study: Nephrectomy followed 15 Gy stereotactic body radiation by 4 weeks.

Overall study results and limits: In blood, top tumor clones expanded by 2 weeks, shrinking by 4. No pretreatment tumor biopsies were available for baseline clonotypes.

CDR1 and CDR2 from the germline V gene are GTSNPN and SVGIG (reference sequence). CDR3 length equals 12 residues. V lost 2 bases and J lost 4, with 8 bases in between. Measured with immunoSEQ multiplex PCR; TCRdb has only the in-frame clones, and not every one. This table has about 150,000 clones, about 91% appearing once. A word on this clone: The antigen is unknown.

Time point: blood 2 weeks post-SBRT. Noted treatment: 15 Gy SBRT to primary tumor, nephrectomy 4 weeks later. The patient's renal cell carcinoma had clear cell pathology. This sequence originates from a woman aged 50 to 65 with renal cell carcinoma. The chain joins TRBV30 to TRBJ1-2; a possible D gene is TRBD1 (5 bases). The specimen comprised blood, sampled from a patient whose treatment included radiotherapy and nephrectomy. The CDR3 DNA is TGTGCCTGGAGTCAACAGGCCTATGGCTACACCTTC. It codes for CAWSQQAYGYTF.